This TCR beta chain is drawn from a study of cytotoxic CD8 clonotypes in ibrutinib-treated CLL. Regarding the study as a whole: At progression, clonality fell back toward baseline after rising at ibrutinib response.

The length of the CDR3 is 15 residues. The V gene lost 4 bases and the J gene lost 3 bases, with 13 bases spanning the gap. Germline loops: CDR1 KGHSH, CDR2 LQKENI. The data were produced by immunoSEQ multiplex PCR, yet TCRdb's version contains in-frame clones alone and is incomplete. The table lists 150,000 to 250,000 clones, approximately 68% of them singletons. This clone was counted between two and nine times. The antigen remains unidentified. Sequences were derived from PBMCs, sampled after 24 months of ibrutinib treatment. The rearrangement uses TRBV18 and TRBJ2-1, with D possibly TRBD2 on 5 matching bases. The receptor comes from a human donor with chronic lymphocytic leukemia. The CDR3, as DNA: TGTGCCAGCTCACGAGGGAGCGTTGACTACAATGAGCAGTTCTTC. As protein: CASSRGSVDYNEQFF. The entire variable domain, with the rest obtained from reference TRBV18 and TRBJ2-1, is as follows: NAGVMQNPRHLVRRRGQEARLRCSPMKGHSHVYWYRQLPEEGLKFMVYLQKENIIDESGMPKERFSAEFPKEGPSILRIQQVVRGDSAAYFCASSRGSVDYNEQFFGPGTRLTVL.